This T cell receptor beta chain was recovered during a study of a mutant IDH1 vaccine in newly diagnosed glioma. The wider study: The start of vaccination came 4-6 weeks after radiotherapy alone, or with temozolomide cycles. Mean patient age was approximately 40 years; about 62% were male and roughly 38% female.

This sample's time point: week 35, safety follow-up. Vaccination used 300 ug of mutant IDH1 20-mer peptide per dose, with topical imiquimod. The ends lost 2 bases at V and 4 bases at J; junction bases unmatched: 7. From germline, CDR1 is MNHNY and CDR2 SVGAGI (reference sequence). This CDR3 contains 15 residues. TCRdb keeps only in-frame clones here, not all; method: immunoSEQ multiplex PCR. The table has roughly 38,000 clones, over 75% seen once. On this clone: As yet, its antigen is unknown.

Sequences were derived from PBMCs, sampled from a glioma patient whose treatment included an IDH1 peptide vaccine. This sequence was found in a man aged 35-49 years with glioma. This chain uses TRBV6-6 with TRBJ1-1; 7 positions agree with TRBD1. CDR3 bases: TGTGCCAGCAGTTACCCACGACAGGGCGGCACTGAAGCTTTCTTT. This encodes CASSYPRQGGTEAFF.